Listed below are T cell receptor beta chains from one sample, sequenced in a study of cytomegalovirus exposure and HLA in healthy donors. The protocol was immunoSEQ multiplex PCR, while the TCRdb copy is restricted to in-frame clones and leaves out a portion. The table lists around 150,000 clones, approximately 96% of them singletons. The source material was PBMCs. The source is a woman under 30 in good health and CMV-seronegative. CDR3s include the opening cysteine and the closing phenylalanine or tryptophan. A D gene is named only where the DNA matches it firmly. Clone size, where shown, is once, few, many, or a class for clones that have expanded.

D gene: NA; V gene: TRBV6-5; CDR3 length: 13; clone size: NA; J gene: TRBJ1-4; CDR3 DNA: TGTGCCAGCAGTACCGGGAGGAAAGAAAAACTGTTTTTT; CDR3 protein: CASSTGRKEKLFF
D gene: NA; V gene: TRBV27; CDR3 length: 11; clone size: NA; J gene: TRBJ1-2; CDR3 DNA: TGTGCCAGCTTAGGGGCCTATGGCTACACCTTC; CDR3 protein: CASLGAYGYTF
D gene: NA; V gene: TRBV6-1; CDR3 length: 13; clone size: NA; J gene: TRBJ2-7; CDR3 DNA: TGTGCCAGCCCTGACAGAATGGCCTACGAGCAGTACTTC; CDR3 protein: CASPDRMAYEQYF
D gene: NA; V gene: TRBV19; CDR3 length: 11; clone size: NA; J gene: TRBJ1-1; CDR3 DNA: TGTGCCAGTAGTTGGCAGTTTGAAGCTTTCTTT; CDR3 protein: CASSWQFEAFF
D gene: NA; V gene: TRBV19; CDR3 length: 11; clone size: NA; J gene: TRBJ1-1; CDR3 DNA: TGTGCCAGTACCTACTACACTGAAGCTTTCTTT; CDR3 protein: CASTYYTEAFF
D gene: NA; V gene: TRBV19; CDR3 length: 13; clone size: NA; J gene: TRBJ2-7; CDR3 DNA: TGTGCCAGTGGGGAAGGGGGTTTTTACGAGCAGTACTTC; CDR3 protein: CASGEGGFYEQYF
D gene: TRBD2; V gene: TRBV6-5; CDR3 length: 15; clone size: NA; J gene: TRBJ2-2; CDR3 DNA: TGTGCCAGCAGTTACGCGGGGGGGAACACCGGGGAGCTGTTTTTT; CDR3 protein: CASSYAGGNTGELFF
D gene: NA; V gene: TRBV7-2; CDR3 length: 15; clone size: NA; J gene: TRBJ2-7; CDR3 DNA: TGTGCCAGCAGCTTCGGCGGGAAGGGAATCTACGAGCAGTACTTC; CDR3 protein: CASSFGGKGIYEQYF
D gene: TRBD2; V gene: TRBV5-6; CDR3 length: 14; clone size: NA; J gene: TRBJ2-5; CDR3 DNA: TGTGCCAGCAGCGCTCCCGGGGGGGGAGAGACCCAGTACTTC; CDR3 protein: CASSAPGGGETQYF
D gene: NA; V gene: TRBV20-1; CDR3 length: 11; clone size: NA; J gene: TRBJ1-2; CDR3 DNA: TGCAGTGCCGGCCACAGAAAAGGCTACACCTTC; CDR3 protein: CSAGHRKGYTF
D gene: TRBD1; V gene: TRBV6-1; CDR3 length: 15; clone size: NA; J gene: TRBJ2-1; CDR3 DNA: TGTGCCAGCAGTGACGGGACAGGGTGGTGGAATGAGCAGTTCTTC; CDR3 protein: CASSDGTGWWNEQFF
D gene: TRBD1; V gene: TRBV2; CDR3 length: 15; clone size: NA; J gene: TRBJ1-1; CDR3 DNA: TGTGCCAGCAGGGGTGTGACAGGGGGTAGCACTGAAGCTTTCTTT; CDR3 protein: CASRGVTGGSTEAFF
D gene: NA; V gene: TRBV6-6; CDR3 length: 15; clone size: NA; J gene: TRBJ1-3; CDR3 DNA: TGTGCCAGCACGAGACAGGCCCAGTCCGGAAACACCATATATTTT; CDR3 protein: CASTRQAQSGNTIYF
D gene: TRBD1; V gene: TRBV6-5; CDR3 length: 14; clone size: NA; J gene: TRBJ1-1; CDR3 DNA: TGTGCCAGCAGTCTCGGGACAGGGAACACTGAAGCTTTCTTT; CDR3 protein: CASSLGTGNTEAFF
D gene: NA; V gene: TRBV27; CDR3 length: 13; clone size: NA; J gene: TRBJ1-5; CDR3 DNA: TGTGCCAGCAGTGGGCAGGGCAATCAGCCCCAGCATTTT; CDR3 protein: CASSGQGNQPQHF
D gene: NA; V gene: TRBV6-5; CDR3 length: 13; clone size: few; J gene: TRBJ1-6; CDR3 DNA: TGTGCCAGCAGCGAGGACTATAATTCACCCCTCCACTTT; CDR3 protein: CASSEDYNSPLHF
D gene: TRBD1; V gene: TRBV19; CDR3 length: 18; clone size: NA; J gene: TRBJ1-5; CDR3 DNA: TGTGCCAGTAGTATAGGGCAAAAGGGACAGGCCTTCAATCAGCCCCAGCATTTT; CDR3 protein: CASSIGQKGQAFNQPQHF
D gene: TRBD1; V gene: TRBV6-5; CDR3 length: 15; clone size: NA; J gene: TRBJ1-5; CDR3 DNA: TGTGCCAGCAGACAGGACAGGCGAAACAATCAGCCCCAGCATTTT; CDR3 protein: CASRQDRRNNQPQHF
D gene: TRBD1; V gene: TRBV5-4; CDR3 length: 17; clone size: once; J gene: TRBJ1-2; CDR3 DNA: TGTGCCAGCAGCTTGTTGCCTTCACAGGGGGCGATGGACGGCTACACCTTC; CDR3 protein: CASSLLPSQGAMDGYTF
D gene: NA; V gene: TRBV6-1; CDR3 length: 14; clone size: NA; J gene: TRBJ1-1; CDR3 DNA: TGTGCCAGCAGTGAGCCGGGAAAGGGAACTGAAGCTTTCTTT; CDR3 protein: CASSEPGKGTEAFF
D gene: TRBD1; V gene: TRBV6-5; CDR3 length: 12; clone size: NA; J gene: TRBJ2-1; CDR3 DNA: TGTGCCAGCAGAGAAACAGGGGGCGAGCAGTTCTTC; CDR3 protein: CASRETGGEQFF
D gene: TRBD1; V gene: TRBV13; CDR3 length: 18; clone size: NA; J gene: TRBJ2-2; CDR3 DNA: TGTGCCAGCAGCACCGGACAGGGGGCCTTTTTGGGGACCGGGGAGCTGTTTTTT; CDR3 protein: CASSTGQGAFLGTGELFF
D gene: TRBD1; V gene: TRBV19; CDR3 length: 14; clone size: NA; J gene: TRBJ2-7; CDR3 DNA: TGTGCCAGTAGTATCGGGACAGGGCCCTACGAGCAGTACTTC; CDR3 protein: CASSIGTGPYEQYF
D gene: NA; V gene: TRBV7-2; CDR3 length: 13; clone size: few; J gene: TRBJ2-3; CDR3 DNA: TGTGCCAGCAGCTTGCAGGCCACAGATACGCAGTATTTT; CDR3 protein: CASSLQATDTQYF
D gene: TRBD1; V gene: TRBV7-9; CDR3 length: 14; clone size: NA; J gene: TRBJ2-5; CDR3 DNA: TGTGCCAGCAGCCCGGACAGGGGTGGCGGGACCCAGTACTTC; CDR3 protein: CASSPDRGGGTQYF
D gene: NA; V gene: TRBV7-2; CDR3 length: 14; clone size: NA; J gene: TRBJ2-7; CDR3 DNA: TGTGCCAGCAGCTCCCTTCGGGGGATCTACGAGCAGTACTTC; CDR3 protein: CASSSLRGIYEQYF
D gene: TRBD1; V gene: TRBV5-1; CDR3 length: 16; clone size: once; J gene: TRBJ1-2; CDR3 DNA: TGCGCCAGCAGCTTGGATACGGTGGGACAGGAGTATGGCTACACCTTC; CDR3 protein: CASSLDTVGQEYGYTF
D gene: TRBD2; V gene: TRBV4-2; CDR3 length: 15; clone size: NA; J gene: TRBJ2-7; CDR3 DNA: TGTGCCAGCAGCCAAACTAGCGGGGAGCTCTACGAGCAGTACTTC; CDR3 protein: CASSQTSGELYEQYF
D gene: TRBD1; V gene: TRBV18; CDR3 length: 14; clone size: NA; J gene: TRBJ2-7; CDR3 DNA: TGTGCCAGCTCTCCTATGACAGGGTTCCACGAGCAGTACTTC; CDR3 protein: CASSPMTGFHEQYF
D gene: TRBD1; V gene: TRBV30; CDR3 length: 13; clone size: once; J gene: TRBJ2-7; CDR3 DNA: TGTGCCTGGAATGCGGGACAGGGCTACGAGCAGTACTTC; CDR3 protein: CAWNAGQGYEQYF
D gene: NA; V gene: TRBV6-1; CDR3 length: 16; clone size: once; J gene: TRBJ2-7; CDR3 DNA: TGTGCCAGCAGTGGTTTTCCGTCGAGAGGGCTTCACGAGCAGTACTTC; CDR3 protein: CASSGFPSRGLHEQYF
D gene: NA; V gene: TRBV19; CDR3 length: 16; clone size: NA; J gene: TRBJ1-5; CDR3 DNA: TGTGCCAGTAGGGGGTCGGGACACCAAAACAATCAGCCCCAGCATTTT; CDR3 protein: CASRGSGHQNNQPQHF
D gene: TRBD1; V gene: TRBV6-5; CDR3 length: 15; clone size: NA; J gene: TRBJ1-2; CDR3 DNA: TGTGCCAGCAGTCTCCGGGACAGAGCCCCCTATGGCTACACCTTC; CDR3 protein: CASSLRDRAPYGYTF
D gene: NA; V gene: TRBV2; CDR3 length: 14; clone size: NA; J gene: TRBJ2-3; CDR3 DNA: TGTGCCAGCAACCCGTCTTCAGGGGCAGATACGCAGTATTTT; CDR3 protein: CASNPSSGADTQYF
D gene: NA; V gene: TRBV15; CDR3 length: 17; clone size: NA; J gene: TRBJ1-6; CDR3 DNA: TGTGCCACCAGCAGAGATGCAGGGGCGGGCTATAATTCACCCCTCCACTTT; CDR3 protein: CATSRDAGAGYNSPLHF
D gene: TRBD1; V gene: TRBV5-1; CDR3 length: 12; clone size: NA; J gene: TRBJ2-1; CDR3 DNA: TGCGCCAGCAGCTACCAGGGGGATGAGCAGTTCTTC; CDR3 protein: CASSYQGDEQFF
D gene: NA; V gene: TRBV11-2; CDR3 length: 14; clone size: once; J gene: TRBJ1-4; CDR3 DNA: TGTGCCAGCAGCAAGGCCCGGGGGAGTGAAAAACTGTTTTTT; CDR3 protein: CASSKARGSEKLFF
D gene: TRBD1; V gene: TRBV19; CDR3 length: 15; clone size: NA; J gene: TRBJ2-5; CDR3 DNA: TGTGCCAGTACCCCGGGGACAGGGAGTTTAAAGACCCAGTACTTC; CDR3 protein: CASTPGTGSLKTQYF
D gene: TRBD1; V gene: TRBV19; CDR3 length: 14; clone size: NA; J gene: TRBJ2-7; CDR3 DNA: TGTGCCAGTAGTCCCCGACAGGGGGCGGGGGAGCAGTACTTC; CDR3 protein: CASSPRQGAGEQYF
D gene: NA; V gene: TRBV6-6; CDR3 length: 11; clone size: NA; J gene: TRBJ1-1; CDR3 DNA: TGTGCCAGCACGGGGGACACTGAAGCTTTCTTT; CDR3 protein: CASTGDTEAFF
D gene: NA; V gene: TRBV4-2; CDR3 length: 11; clone size: NA; J gene: TRBJ2-2; CDR3 DNA: TGTGCCAGCAGCCAACTCGGGGAGCTGTTTTTT; CDR3 protein: CASSQLGELFF
D gene: NA; V gene: TRBV7-9; CDR3 length: 15; clone size: NA; J gene: TRBJ2-7; CDR3 DNA: TGTGCCAGCAGCTTAGTTCCCCGAGGGTCAGGCGAGCAGTACTTC; CDR3 protein: CASSLVPRGSGEQYF
D gene: NA; V gene: TRBV2; CDR3 length: 11; clone size: NA; J gene: TRBJ1-1; CDR3 DNA: TGTGCCAGCACAGGAAGCACTGAAGCTTTCTTT; CDR3 protein: CASTGSTEAFF
D gene: NA; V gene: TRBV11-2; CDR3 length: 15; clone size: NA; J gene: TRBJ2-7; CDR3 DNA: TGTGCCAGCAGCTCGATTCTGGGCCGCCACTACGAGCAGTACTTC; CDR3 protein: CASSSILGRHYEQYF